A single T cell receptor beta chain is shown here with its context. This receptor's antigen is unknown. The junction departs from germline at one end; a sequencing error may be responsible. This sample stems from a study of tumor-infiltrating lymphocytes in primary liver carcinoma (dated by TCRdb to 2017 to 2019). With regard to the full study: Hepatocellular carcinoma (four) or combined HCC and intrahepatic cholangiocarcinoma (one) was present in the five patients, who were three men and two women aged 30 to 69 years. The five patients had tumors of stage T1-T3 N0M0, with maximum diameters ranging from roughly 4.2 to 10 cm. Each sample produced about 3.65 to 7.13 million productive TCRbeta reads, and read depth showed no significant difference between tissue types. For each liver tumor, the study sampled five regions along with adjacent normal tissue and blood, and applied TCRbeta repertoire sequencing, expression microarrays and whole-exome sequencing. TCRbeta repertoire sequencing covered 35 or so specimens from 5 patients: around 25 tumor regions, 5 adjacent noncancerous liver tissues and 5 peripheral blood samples. Agilent mRNA microarray profiling was performed on the approximately 25 tumor region samples to relate TCRbeta repertoire diversity to the local molecular phenotype. Repertoires from technical replicates were highly reproducible, with mean shared-clone rates near 0.89 and correlation coefficients above 0.98.

Taken from cysteine to phenylalanine, the CDR3 has 17 residues. Only the CDR3 DNA is retained, 51 bases long and in frame from the first base. The germline V gene sets CDR1 to SGHAT and CDR2 to FQNNGV. Total RNA and DNA were co-extracted without cell sorting from about 19-30 mg of bulk tissue using the AllPrep DNA/RNA mini kit. Roughly five patients with histopathologically diagnosed primary liver carcinoma underwent surgical resection in China between November 2015 and 2016. At the time of sampling, the patients had chronic HBV infection and had not received any treatment. Five spatially separated regions were sampled from each tumor: the superior, inferior, left-lateral and right-lateral poles, plus the tumor centre. Histological examination found more than 90% viable tumor cells in every tumor sample. Pieces of fresh tumor and adjacent tissue were cut in half, with one half kept in RNAlater at -80 degrees C and the other half sent for histology.

The paper as a whole reports these results and caveats: Only five patients were included in the study, and the authors note that the findings should be validated in a larger study. Only the TCR beta chain was sequenced, which likely underestimates true repertoire diversity because unpaired alpha chains were not captured. Only about 7-25% of top clones were found in all five regions of a tumor, suggesting spatial heterogeneity of tumor-infiltrating T cells. Because the samples were bulk and unsorted, CD4+ and CD8+ T cell repertoires could not be compared. Pairs of tumor regions showed greater repertoire overlap (mean around 36%) than tumor-adjacent pairs (about 17%) or tumor-blood pairs (approximately 15%), which is consistent with antigen-driven expansion. A significantly larger repertoire fraction was made up by the top 250 clones in tumors than in blood (p = 0.039).

Starting from approximately 0.5 ug total RNA, TCRbeta-specific cDNA was produced by reverse transcription with a constant-region primer and ProtoScript II reverse transcriptase. The TCRbeta libraries were prepared through three rounds of nested multiplex PCR following a slightly modified ARM-PCR procedure. The first two PCR rounds used multiplex TRBV1-TRBV30 forward primers with a Cbeta reverse primer, each for roughly 11 cycles. Sample barcodes and Illumina adapters were attached in a final 25-cycle PCR using Deep VentR polymerase. Before sequencing, amplicons of 200-500 bp were gel-purified using a QIAquick gel extraction kit. TCRbeta amplicons were sequenced on an Illumina HiSeq 2500 with 250-bp paired-end reads. From the authors' description of their analysis: Trimmomatic v0.33 was used to quality-trim the reads, and FLASH v1.2.11 was used to merge paired reads so that full CDR3 sequences could be recovered. V, D and J germline segments were assigned to the rearranged TCRbeta sequences using MiGEC v1.2.1b. Clonotype statistics, along with Shannon-Wiener diversity indices, were calculated using VDJtools v1.0.0. Except for diversity analysis, only the 250 most abundant clonotypes of each sample were used in subsequent analyses to reduce sampling bias. TCRdb trimmed the raw reads at Q25, called clones with MiXCR and kept productive beta chains. When rows share a CDR3 protein, they turn into one entry using the most common DNA and genes. For this entry, the V and J calls and clone size follow TCRdb and not the study's own pipeline. The sample yields approximately 74,000 distinct CDR3 sequences; roughly two thirds were counted once. The leading ten clones occupy around 15% of the sample.

The receptor chain draws on TRBV11-2 and TRBJ2-1, with 9 junctional bases fitting TRBD1. The sequence came from an older woman with primary liver carcinoma and hepatitis B virus infection. Sequencing was done on a sample of liver tumor tissue from sampling region 4. In the paper's terms, the cell subset or site label means: tumor region T4, right-lateral pole. CDR3 sequence: CASSLTHGQGYWGEQLF. The sequenced DNA: TGTGCCAGCAGCTTAACCCATGGACAGGGGTACTGGGGTGAGCAGCTCTTC. The CDR3, completed at both ends by the reference TRBV11-2 and TRBJ2-1 genes, gives the full variable domain EAGVAQSPRYKIIEKRQSVAFWCNPISGHATLYWYQQILGQGPKLLIQFQNNGVVDDSQLPKDRFSAERLKGVDSTLKIQPAKLEDSAVYLCASSLTHGQGYWGEQLFGPGTRLTVL.